These T cell receptor beta chains were read from a single sample in a study of T cell repertoires in ileal Crohn's disease. This table comes from immunoSEQ multiplex PCR, and its TCRdb copy is limited to in-frame clones, with some not included. The sample contains 2,000 to 2,500 clones, 86% of which appear only once. The sample was ileal tissue. The receptor source for this set is an adult with Crohn's disease. Each CDR3 is given with its conserved first and last residue. The order of the fields is clone size, J gene, D gene, V gene, CDR3 protein, CDR3 DNA. A D gene is named only where the DNA matches it firmly. Clone size is shown for a subset of rows, as once, few, many or a class of expanded clone.

-	TRBJ2-6	TRBD1	TRBV5-4	CASSRPPGQGVGANVLTF	TGTGCCAGCAGCCGCCCCCCGGGACAGGGAGTTGGGGCCAACGTCCTGACTTTC
once	TRBJ2-1	TRBD2	TRBV6-4	CASSISAGGSGHEQFF	TGTGCCAGCAGTATTAGCGCGGGAGGGTCTGGCCATGAGCAGTTCTTC
-	TRBJ2-2	-	TRBV19	CASRRLNTGELFF	TGTGCCAGTAGACGGCTGAACACCGGGGAGCTGTTTTTT
once	TRBJ2-3	-	TRBV7-2	CASSPSGAAAHTQYF	TGTGCCAGCAGTCCCTCGGGGGCAGCGGCTCATACGCAGTATTTT
once	TRBJ2-2	TRBD1	TRBV5-6	CASILGTGGSGELFF	TGTGCCAGCATTCTCGGGACAGGGGGATCGGGGGAGCTGTTTTTT
-	TRBJ2-2	-	TRBV28	CASRFSWDTGELFF	TGTGCCAGCAGGTTTTCCTGGGACACCGGGGAGCTGTTTTTT
large	TRBJ1-5	-	TRBV6-1	CASSEDIQPQHF	TGTGCCAGCAGTGAGGACATTCAGCCCCAGCATTTT
-	TRBJ2-5	-	TRBV6-1	CASSHSPQETQYF	TGTGCCAGCAGCCACAGCCCACAAGAGACCCAGTACTTC
-	TRBJ2-1	-	TRBV7-9	CASSSPSSYNEQFF	TGTGCCAGCAGTTCCCCAAGCTCCTACAATGAGCAGTTCTTC
-	TRBJ2-7	TRBD2	TRBV7-2	CASSFPQPGLAGPYEQYF	TGTGCCAGCAGTTTTCCACAACCGGGACTAGCGGGACCCTACGAGCAGTACTTC
-	TRBJ2-5	TRBD1	TRBV29-1	CSGTGGASGTQYF	TGCAGCGGCACAGGGGGCGCGAGCGGGACCCAGTACTTC
-	TRBJ2-1	-	TRBV19	CASNPNRDYNEQFF	TGTGCCAGTAACCCAAACAGGGACTACAATGAGCAGTTCTTC
once	TRBJ2-7	TRBD1	TRBV9	CASSPRTGVYEQYF	TGTGCCAGCAGCCCTCGGACAGGGGTTTACGAGCAGTACTTC
-	TRBJ1-4	-	TRBV6-5	CASSDTGRNEKLFF	TGTGCCAGCAGCGATACAGGAAGAAATGAAAAACTGTTTTTT
-	TRBJ1-5	TRBD1	TRBV6-1	CASSEQGQGIHQPQHF	TGTGCCAGCAGTGAACAAGGACAGGGAATTCATCAGCCCCAGCATTTT
once	TRBJ2-5	-	TRBV7-9	CASSSPGEGEETQYF	TGTGCCAGCAGCTCTCCGGGAGAAGGAGAAGAGACCCAGTACTTC
once	TRBJ1-4	-	TRBV6-5	CASRSGRRNEKLFF	TGTGCCAGCAGGTCGGGACGGCGGAATGAAAAACTGTTTTTT
-	TRBJ2-3	-	TRBV30	CAWSEGDTQYF	TGTGCCTGGAGTGAAGGGGATACGCAGTATTTT
-	TRBJ1-1	-	TRBV4-1	CASSQQPRTEAFF	TGCGCCAGCAGCCAACAACCCCGGACAGAAGCTTTCTTT
-	TRBJ2-7	-	TRBV6-4	CASSMKGEGSYEQYF	TGTGCCAGCAGCATGAAGGGCGAGGGCTCCTACGAGCAGTACTTC
-	TRBJ2-2	-	TRBV29-1	CSVRDAGELFF	TGCAGCGTCAGGGATGCCGGGGAGCTGTTTTTT
-	TRBJ2-5	-	TRBV2	CASSEFLRGTQYF	TGTGCCAGCAGTGAATTTTTGCGGGGGACCCAGTACTTC
-	TRBJ1-6	TRBD1	TRBV6-6	CASRKQGLNSPLHF	TGTGCCAGCAGGAAACAGGGGTTGAATTCACCCCTCCACTTT
-	TRBJ1-2	-	TRBV29-1	CSGRTPEGYGYTF	TGCAGCGGACGGACGCCTGAGGGATATGGCTACACCTTC
-	TRBJ2-1	-	TRBV4-2	CASSPRQEYNEQFF	TGTGCCAGCAGCCCCCGACAGGAGTACAATGAGCAGTTCTTC
-	TRBJ1-2	-	TRBV5-6	CASSFLVGGGYTF	TGTGCCAGCAGCTTTTTGGTGGGGGGTGGCTACACCTTC
-	TRBJ1-2	-	TRBV6-1	CASSERRNYGYTF	TGTGCCAGCAGTGAACGCAGGAACTATGGCTACACCTTC
-	TRBJ1-1	TRBD1	TRBV28	CASRGQPNTEAFF	TGTGCCAGCAGGGGACAGCCGAACACTGAAGCTTTCTTT
-	TRBJ2-1	-	TRBV6-1	CASSAPAGFSYNEQFF	TGTGCCAGCAGTGCCCCCGCCGGGTTCTCCTACAATGAGCAGTTCTTC
-	TRBJ2-2	-	TRBV6-4	CASSDGDTGELFF	TGTGCCAGCAGTGACGGGGACACCGGGGAGCTGTTTTTT
once	TRBJ2-1	TRBD2	TRBV7-7	CASSLRTSGGRSSYNEQFF	TGTGCCAGCAGCTTGAGGACTAGCGGGGGGCGAAGCTCCTACAATGAGCAGTTCTTC
-	TRBJ2-1	TRBD2	TRBV5-1	CASNVGLVDSEQFF	TGCGCCAGCAACGTGGGACTAGTGGACAGTGAGCAGTTCTTC
-	TRBJ2-2	-	TRBV9	CASSAKLSTGELFF	TGTGCCAGCAGCGCTAAGCTCAGCACCGGGGAGCTGTTTTTT
-	TRBJ1-1	-	TRBV30	CACGQLNTEAFF	TGTGCCTGTGGACAGTTGAACACTGAAGCTTTCTTT
-	TRBJ1-3	-	TRBV7-7	CASSLAGNTIYF	TGTGCTAGCAGCTTAGCGGGGAACACCATATATTTT
-	TRBJ2-7	-	TRBV7-9	CASSRGFGIYEQYF	TGTGCCAGCAGCCGGGGGTTCGGGATCTACGAGCAGTACTTC
-	TRBJ2-2	-	TRBV11-3	CASSLTGGTGELFF	TGTGCCAGCAGCTTAACTGGGGGGACCGGGGAGCTGTTTTTT
-	TRBJ2-3	-	TRBV6-5	CASSAGTPRDTQYF	TGTGCCAGCAGCGCCGGGACTCCCCGGGATACGCAGTATTTT
-	TRBJ2-2	-	TRBV5-1	CASSETPDPGELFF	TGCGCCAGCAGCGAAACACCAGATCCGGGGGAGCTGTTTTTT
-	TRBJ2-5	-	TRBV27	CASSFGSGETQYF	TGTGCCAGCAGTTTTGGAAGTGGAGAGACCCAGTACTTC
-	TRBJ2-7	TRBD1	TRBV7-8	CASSSSGTGVEQYF	TGTGCCAGCAGCTCATCCGGGACAGGAGTCGAGCAGTACTTC
-	TRBJ1-5	-	TRBV27	CASSTQRAGNQPQHF	TGTGCCAGCAGCACTCAAAGAGCGGGCAATCAGCCCCAGCATTTT
-	TRBJ2-5	TRBD2	TRBV2	CASRRTSGGRETQYF	TGTGCCAGCAGGCGGACTAGCGGGGGGCGTGAGACCCAGTACTTC
-	TRBJ2-6	-	TRBV7-9	CASSPPMVSGANVLTF	TGTGCCAGCAGCCCGCCAATGGTGTCTGGGGCCAACGTCCTGACTTTC
once	TRBJ1-2	TRBD1	TRBV7-2	CASSSRGTDYGYTF	TGTGCCAGCAGCTCCCGCGGGACAGACTATGGCTACACCTTC
-	TRBJ2-1	TRBD2	TRBV2	CASSRMRGGQVNEQFF	TGTGCCAGCAGCCGCATGCGGGGGGGGCAAGTCAATGAGCAGTTCTTC
-	TRBJ2-5	-	TRBV30	CAWSVGGIETQYF	TGTGCCTGGAGTGTGGGGGGTATAGAGACCCAGTACTTC
-	TRBJ2-3	-	TRBV27	CASSLGTDTQYF	TGTGCCAGCAGTTTGGGCACAGATACGCAGTATTTT
once	TRBJ2-1	TRBD2	TRBV5-1	CASSFSLAGVNEQFF	TGCGCCAGCAGCTTTTCTCTAGCGGGAGTCAATGAGCAGTTCTTC
-	TRBJ1-2	-	TRBV28	CASSMTQGLDSYGYTF	TGTGCCAGCAGCATGACACAGGGCCTAGACTCCTATGGCTACACCTTC
-	TRBJ1-1	-	TRBV6-1	CASRASGLNTEAFF	TGTGCCAGCAGGGCCTCGGGATTGAACACTGAAGCTTTCTTT
-	TRBJ2-5	TRBD2	TRBV27	CASSAGAFQETQYF	TGTGCCAGTTCAGCGGGGGCCTTCCAAGAGACCCAGTACTTC
-	TRBJ2-2	TRBD2	TRBV7-7	CASSLRTSGPNTGELFF	TGTGCTAGCAGCCTGCGGACTAGCGGGCCTAACACCGGGGAGCTGTTTTTT
-	TRBJ1-5	-	TRBV4-3	CASSQTADRGQPQHF	TGCGCCAGCAGCCAGACTGCGGACAGAGGTCAGCCCCAGCATTTT
-	TRBJ2-1	TRBD1	TRBV27	CASKARTGPILFGFNEQFF	TGTGCCAGCAAAGCTCGGACAGGGCCCATACTTTTCGGATTCAATGAGCAGTTCTTC